This TCR beta chain was obtained from a study of T cell repertoires in cytomegalovirus infection. Study outcomes and limitations: What dominated the ex vivo response were HLA-C-restricted CMV-specific TCR beta clonotypes.

MiXCR was run by TCRdb on the reads, yielding one entry per CDR3 protein. In the table there are about 440,000 distinct CDR3 sequences, roughly 30% of which are singletons. Remarks on this clonotype: Its matching antigen is unknown.

Germline assignment: CDR1 SNHLY and CDR2 FYNNEI. With 0 bases removed from V and 5 bases from J, the gap between germline ends came to 7 bases. The CDR3 sequence is 14 residues long. The rearrangement joins TRBV2 to TRBJ1-4, with D uncertain. The material sequenced was PBMCs. This clonotype was sampled from a human donor in good health (CMV status not recorded). Some clones in this sample may be carry-over from other donors' samples. The CDR3 nucleotides read TGTGCCAGCAGTGAAGCACAGCGGAATGAAAAACTGTTTTTT. Residues: CASSEAQRNEKLFF.